This TCR beta chain was documented in a study of response to subunit inactivated influenza vaccine. TCRdb itself ran the RT-PCR reads through MiXCR, one entry per CDR3 protein. The table lists about 190,000 distinct CDR3 sequences, about 15% of them singletons, with roughly 26% in the top ten. The source of this sequence is a man aged 50 to 60 who received an inactivated influenza vaccine. The sequenced sample was CD8+ T cells sorted from PBMCs, obtained roughly 5 days after vaccination.

CDR3 coding DNA: TGTGCCAGCAGCGCTCGGCGGGACAGACACCAAGAGACCCAGTACTTC. Amino acids: CASSARRDRHQETQYF. The genes are TRBV9 and TRBJ2-5; the D gene is possibly TRBD1 (7 bases). Germline V gene lookup returns CDR1 SGDLS and CDR2 YYNGEE. The CDR3 spans 16 residues. V lost 3 bases and J lost 0, with 15 bases in between.